A single sample gave rise to the 26 T cell receptor beta chains below, sequenced in a study of T cell responses to AZD1222 COVID-19 vaccine. Profiled with immunoSEQ multiplex PCR; TCRdb holds only in-frame clones, not every one. Counted here are more than 250,000 clones, 80% to 95% occurring once; the ten biggest clones make up around 0.57%. Material: peripheral blood, obtained on day 0 of AZD1222 vaccination. Receptors originate from an adult in good health.

The chain has TRBV10-2 and TRBJ1-5; the match to TRBD1 covers 9 bases. This CDR3 spans 13 amino acids. Germline CDR1 WSHSY, CDR2 SAAADI. V gave up 6 bases and J gave up 6 bases; unmatched junction bases: 3. The CDR3, as DNA: TGCGCCAGCAGGGGACAGGGCGGTCAGCCCCAGCATTTT. Translation gives CASRGQGGQPQHF.

Details on this clone: The sample contains more than one DNA sequence encoding this CDR3. This CDR3 reads CASSLTGSNEKLFF. The CDR3 DNA reads TGTGCCAGCAGCTTGACAGGCTCTAATGAAAAACTGTTTTTT. The chain joins TRBV7-2 to TRBJ1-4; D may be TRBD1 (6 bases). Looked up from germline, CDR1 is SGHTA and CDR2 is FQGNSA. The CDR3 consists of 14 residues. Trimming removed 3 bases at V and 3 bases at J, with 8 bases between.

The chain is built from TRBV2 and TRBJ2-1; D is ambiguous. Looked up from germline, CDR1 is SNHLY and CDR2 is FYNNEI. This CDR3 spans 14 amino acids. The V end was cut by 10 bases, the J end by 0 bases, with 13 bases between. CDR3 residues: CATRPAGSYNEQFF. The CDR3 DNA sequence: TGTGCCACACGCCCCGCTGGCTCCTACAATGAGCAGTTCTTC.

This clone is a singleton in its sample. This chain uses TRBV6-1 with TRBJ2-3; D is ambiguous. With 0 bases removed from V and 6 bases from J, the gap between germline ends came to 7 bases. Germline CDR1 MNHNS, CDR2 SASEGT. The CDR3 totals 13 residues. CDR3 sequence (DNA): TGTGCCAGCAGTGAAGCGCCCCGGGATACGCAGTATTTT. Translated: CASSEAPRDTQYF.

This sequence joins TRBV7-8 and TRBJ1-4; D is unresolved. The germline V gene encodes CDR1 SGHVS and CDR2 FQNEAQ. V was clipped by 5 bases and J by 8 bases, with 15 bases between them. The CDR3 has 14 residues. The CDR3 loop is CASSRLTGKEKLFF. CDR3 DNA: TGTGCCAGCAGCCGCCTGACCGGGAAAGAAAAACTGTTTTTT.

The chain uses TRBV5-5 and TRBJ2-5, with D hard to call. The germline gives CDR1 SGHKS, CDR2 YYEKEE (reference sequence). This CDR3 is built from 14 residues. V lost 4 bases and J lost 1, with 11 bases in between. Here the CDR3 reads CASSPRRFQETQYF. In nucleotides, the CDR3 is TGTGCCAGCAGCCCCCGCAGGTTCCAAGAGACCCAGTACTTC.

The rearrangement uses TRBV28 and TRBJ2-2; D remains unclear. Germline values: CDR1 MDHEN, CDR2 SYDVKM. This CDR3 spans 14 amino acids. V dropped 3 bases and J dropped 2 bases, with 7 bases sitting between them. CDR3 region: CASSLAANTGELFF. The CDR3 coding sequence is TGTGCCAGCAGTTTGGCAGCAAACACCGGGGAGCTGTTTTTT.

This clone has just one count. The CDR3: CSAQEGGTEAFF. The CDR3 DNA reads TGCAGCGCTCAGGAGGGGGGCACTGAAGCTTTCTTT. This chain links TRBV29-1 with TRBJ1-1; TRBD1 might be the D (6 bases). CDR3 length equals 12 residues. V lost 7 bases to trimming and J lost 4 bases, with 13 bases between them. The germline CDR1 and CDR2 sequences are SQVTM and ANQGSEA.

J is TRBJ2-1 and V is TRBV29-1; D uncertain. From germline, CDR1 is SQVTM and CDR2 ANQGSEA. Trimming removed 7 bases from V and 9 bases from J, with 16 bases in between. The length of the CDR3 is 12 residues. The CDR3 spells CSGRVAGVEQFF. CDR3 DNA sequence: TGCAGCGGTCGAGTAGCTGGCGTTGAGCAGTTCTTC.

This clone appeared a single time. J is TRBJ1-4 and V is TRBV6-5; possibly TRBD1 for D (5 bases). This CDR3 is built from 11 residues. Germline V gives CDR1 MNHEY, CDR2 SVGAGI. V was clipped by 8 bases and J by 7 bases, with 8 bases between them. The CDR3 sequence is CASGGGEKLFF. Here the CDR3 DNA reads TGTGCCAGCGGGGGGGGTGAAAAACTGTTTTTT.

DNA of the CDR3: TGTGCCAGCAGCTCCCCGTCGGGAGAGCAGTTCTTC. Translated: CASSSPSGEQFF. This chain joins TRBV5-6 and TRBJ2-1; tentatively, D is TRBD2 (5 bases). The CDR3 sequence is 12 residues long. The V gene lost 3 bases and the J gene lost 10 bases, with 11 bases spanning the gap. The V gene's germline CDR1 is SGHDT and CDR2 YYEEEE.

The V gene is TRBV5-4, the J gene TRBJ1-2; the D is unclear. V was shortened by 2 bases and J by 2 bases, with 13 bases between the two germline ends. CDR3 length: 15 residues. Germline assignment: CDR1 SGHNT and CDR2 YYREEE (reference sequence). CDR3 protein: CASSFGIQENYGYTF. CDR3 sequence (DNA): TGTGCCAGCAGCTTCGGGATTCAGGAAAACTATGGCTACACCTTC.

The chain links TRBV2 to TRBJ1-2; perhaps TRBD1 as D (6 bases). Germline lookup yields CDR1 SNHLY and CDR2 FYNNEI. V lost 8 bases and J 8 bases, leaving 15 bases between the germline ends. CDR3 size: 12 residues. CDR3 protein: CASARDTRGYTF. CDR3 sequence (DNA): TGTGCCAGCGCCCGGGACACACGGGGCTACACCTTC.

This chain connects TRBV3-1 (or the pseudogene TRBV3-2) to TRBJ2-7, with D possibly matching TRBD2 (6 bases). Between the trimmed V and J ends, which lost 4 bases and 2 bases, there was a span of 12 bases. The CDR3 consists of 14 residues. In germline, CDR1 is LGHDT, CDR2 YNNKEL (reference sequence). CDR3 loop: CASSPGLATYEQYF. The CDR3 DNA reads as TGTGCCAGCAGCCCCGGCCTAGCGACCTACGAGCAGTACTTC.

The V gene is TRBV6-5, the J gene TRBJ1-1, with a possible D match to TRBD1 (6 bases). This CDR3 has 13 residues. V lost 6 bases, J lost 3 bases, and 11 bases lay in between. Germline V gene lookup returns CDR1 MNHEY and CDR2 SVGAGI. The DNA for the CDR3 is TGTGCCAGCAGATCCTACAGGGACACTGAAGCTTTCTTT. It codes for CASRSYRDTEAFF.

The chain uses TRBV24-1 and TRBJ1-2; possibly TRBD1 for D (5 bases). There are 14 residues in the CDR3. Trimming pared 0 bases from V and 4 bases from J, leaving 8 bases between. CDR1 and CDR2 from the germline V gene are KGHDR and SFDVKD. CDR3 sequence: CATSDLRGPYGYTF. For the CDR3, the DNA is TGTGCCACCAGTGATTTGAGGGGTCCCTATGGCTACACCTTC.

This clone has more than one count but fewer than ten. V usage is TRBV6-1 and J usage is TRBJ2-7, with D unclear. V lost 1 base and J 10 bases, leaving 8 bases between the germline ends. The germline V gene encodes CDR1 MNHNS and CDR2 SASEGT. The CDR3 is 11 amino acids. The DNA of the CDR3 is TGTGCCAGCAGTGAAGGACAAGGACAGTACTTC. The encoded protein is CASSEGQGQYF.

This chain joins TRBV21-1 and TRBJ1-6; the DNA was not used to check the table's D call, TRBD1. TRBV21-1 is designated a pseudogene. The CDR3 extends over 15 amino acids. CDR3 in amino acids: CASSKVGADNSPLHF. CDR3 sequence (DNA): TGTGCCAGCAGCAAAGTAGGGGCAGATAATTCACCCCTCCACTTT.

The chain uses TRBV28 and TRBJ1-5; D unresolved. The V gene's germline CDR1 is MDHEN and CDR2 SYDVKM. V lost 2 bases and J lost 6, with 5 bases in between. The CDR3 covers 12 residues. The CDR3, as DNA: TGTGCCAGCAGTTTAGGGAGTCAGCCCCAGCATTTT. This sequence encodes CASSLGSQPQHF.

This clone was counted once. A much larger clone lies one base from this, so it may be a read error. V and J are TRBV28 and TRBJ2-7, with TRBD1 as a possible D gene (6 bases). Between the trimmed V and J ends, which lost 6 bases and 4 bases, there was a span of 7 bases. The CDR3 is made up of 11 amino acids. CDR1 is MDHEN, CDR2 SYDVKM, per germline. CDR3 loop: CASSQGYEQYF. The CDR3 bases are TGTGCCAGCAGCCAGGGGTACGAGCAGTACTTC.

This chain joins TRBV7-9 and TRBJ2-2, with 8 positions matching TRBD2. Trimming removed 8 bases from V and 2 bases from J; junction bases left unmatched: 16. CDR1 is SEHNR, CDR2 FQNEAQ, per germline (reference sequence). The CDR3 sequence is 18 residues long. The CDR3 is CASPSGFSGAINTGELFF. CDR3 in DNA: TGTGCCAGCCCGAGTGGCTTTAGCGGGGCGATAAACACCGGGGAGCTGTTTTTT.

The CDR3 region is CASSVEVTGSEQYF. The CDR3 DNA reads as TGTGCCAGCAGCGTAGAGGTTACAGGGAGCGAGCAGTACTTC. V and J are TRBV9 and TRBJ2-7; TRBD1 might be the D (6 bases). This CDR3 is 14 amino acids long. CDR1 is SGDLS and CDR2 is YYNGEE in the germline V gene. V was shortened by 0 bases and J by 6 bases, with 13 bases between the two germline ends. The complete variable domain, with remaining parts taken from reference TRBV9 and TRBJ2-7, reads DSGVTQTPKHLITATGQRVTLRCSPRSGDLSVYWYQQSLDQGLQFLIQYYNGEERAKGNILERFSAQQFPDLHSELNLSSLELGDSALYFCASSVEVTGSEQYFGPGTRLTVT.

The rearrangement links TRBV7-6 to TRBJ2-1; no definite D call. The CDR3 totals 16 residues. Germline values: CDR1 SGHVS, CDR2 FNYEAQ. V was cut by 0 bases and J by 1 base, with 10 bases left in between. CDR3 nucleotides: TGTGCCAGCAGCTTAGCGTCGGACCCGTCCTACAATGAGCAGTTCTTC. It codes for CASSLASDPSYNEQFF.

CDR3 nucleotide sequence: TGTGCCAGCAGTTACCCACGGGGCGAGCAGTTCTTC. Its translation is CASSYPRGEQFF. The chain joins TRBV6-2 or TRBV6-3 to TRBJ2-1; possibly TRBD1 or TRBD2 for D (5 bases each). The CDR3 length is 12 residues. Germline assignment: CDR1 MNHEY and CDR2 SVGEGT. Trimming removed 2 bases at V and 10 bases at J, with 9 bases between.

Here the CDR3 reads CASSQGPNTEAFF. The CDR3 nucleotides are TGTGCCAGCTCGCAGGGTCCGAACACTGAAGCTTTCTTT. The chain combines TRBV18 with TRBJ1-1, with D tentatively TRBD1 (5 bases). The V and J ends lost 6 bases and 1 base respectively, with 9 bases between them. The CDR3 contains 13 residues. Germline-derived CDR1 and CDR2 are KGHSH and LQKENI.

The rearrangement links TRBV1 to TRBJ2-2; TRBD2 reflects the table's D call only, with no check against the DNA. TRBV1 constitutes a pseudogene. This CDR3 is built from 16 residues. CDR3 nucleotide sequence: TGCACCAGCAGCCAAGATCACCTAGCGGGAGCTTGGGAGCTGTTTTTT. Translation: CTSSQDHLAGAWELFF.